One and the same sample provided the 23 T cell receptor beta chains below, sequenced in a study of early T cells in non-severe SARS-CoV-2 infection. From the 5' RACE reads, TCRdb called clonotypes with MiXCR, one entry per CDR3 protein. There are about 99,000 distinct CDR3 sequences in the sample; around 17% occur only once, and around 1.3% lies in the top ten. Material for sequencing was whole blood. These receptors were taken from an adult who was a healthcare worker with PCR-confirmed SARS-CoV-2 infection or an uninfected control (not recorded which).

The table lists this clonotype with a few counts. The chain carries TRBV11-2 and TRBJ2-2; 9 nucleotides match TRBD2. The CDR3 covers 15 residues. V gave up 5 bases and J gave up 5 bases; unmatched junction bases: 6. CDR1 is SGHAT, CDR2 FQNNGV, per germline. The CDR3 DNA reads TGTGCCAGCAGCCCGGGGACTAGCCGGACCGGGGAGCTGTTTTTT. Its protein product is CASSPGTSRTGELFF.

A few counts support this clonotype. The gene calls are TRBV5-6 and TRBJ2-1; TRBD1 might be the D (5 bases). CDR1 SGHDT and CDR2 YYEEEE come from the germline V gene. The V end lost 0 bases, the J end lost 4 bases, and 11 bases lay between the germline ends. The CDR3 is 15 residues long. The chain's CDR3 is CASSLELGQYNEQFF. Written as DNA, the CDR3 is TGTGCCAGCAGCTTGGAGCTGGGGCAGTACAATGAGCAGTTCTTC.

The CDR3 nucleotides read TGTGCCAGCAGCTTATCCGATCCGGGGAAGTACGAGCAGTACTTC. Amino acids: CASSLSDPGKYEQYF. J is TRBJ2-7 and V is TRBV7-2; TRBD2 might be the D (5 bases). Deletions cut 2 bases from V and 4 bases from J, with 15 bases between. The germline V gene encodes CDR1 SGHTA and CDR2 FQGNSA. The CDR3 runs to 15 residues.

The chain employs TRBV7-9 and TRBJ1-1; D ambiguous. Germline CDR1 and CDR2: SEHNR and FQNEAQ (reference sequence). CDR3 size: 13 residues. V was pared by 5 bases and J by 1 base, with 8 bases between. This chain's CDR3 is CASSPPANTEAFF. The CDR3 DNA sequence: TGTGCCAGCAGCCCTCCAGCGAACACTGAAGCTTTCTTT.

This clonotype was counted between two and nine times. The rearrangement uses TRBV5-1 and TRBJ2-3; D is undetermined. CDR3 size: 14 residues. Per germline, CDR1 SGHRS and CDR2 YFSETQ. Trimming took off 0 bases at V and 0 bases at J, with 5 bases between the two ends. The CDR3 region has the DNA TGCGCCAGCAGCTTGGATCCTAGCACAGATACGCAGTATTTT. Amino acid sequence: CASSLDPSTDTQYF.

This clonotype was seen only a few times. The genes are TRBV7-9 and TRBJ2-1, with D perhaps matching TRBD2 (6 bases). The CDR3 totals 16 residues. V lost 5 bases and J 0 bases, leaving 14 bases between the germline ends. Per the germline V gene, CDR1 is SEHNR and CDR2 is FQNEAQ (reference sequence). The CDR3 DNA reads as TGTGCCAGCAGCCCTGGGACTTGGAGCTCCTACAATGAGCAGTTCTTC. Protein product: CASSPGTWSSYNEQFF. The complete variable domain, with remaining parts taken from reference TRBV7-9 and TRBJ2-1, reads DTGVSQNPRHKITKRGQNVTFRCDPISEHNRLYWYRQTLGQGPEFLTYFQNEAQLEKSRLLSDRFSAERPKGSFSTLEIQRTEQGDSAMYLCASSPGTWSSYNEQFFGPGTRLTVL.

V is TRBV28 and J is TRBJ1-3; 8 bases are shared with TRBD1. Germline CDR1 is MDHEN and CDR2 is SYDVKM. V trimming: 6 bases; J trimming: 3 bases; junction bases outside the gene matches: 4. The CDR3 length is 14 residues. The CDR3 DNA follows: TGTGCCAGCAGACGGACAGGGAATGGAAACACCATATATTTT. Its protein product is CASRRTGNGNTIYF.

This clonotype appeared a single time. The chain has TRBV5-1 and TRBJ2-7; either TRBD1 or TRBD2 may supply D (6 bases each). V dropped 4 bases and J dropped 5 bases, with 10 bases sitting between them. Germline V gene data show CDR1 as SGHRS and CDR2 as YFSETQ. The length of the CDR3 is 12 residues. CDR3 protein: CASSGGLDEQYF. DNA of the CDR3: TGCGCCAGCAGCGGGGGGCTAGACGAGCAGTACTTC.

This clonotype was counted ten times or more. The chain links TRBV12-5 to TRBJ2-3; D is unresolved. Trimming removed 7 bases from V and 2 bases from J, with 4 bases in between. Germline CDR1 is LGHNT and CDR2 is FRNRAP. The CDR3 loop spans 11 amino acids. The CDR3 DNA is TGTGCTAGTGCAGCCACAGATACGCAGTATTTT. Encoded protein: CASAATDTQYF.

The chain is built from TRBV5-1 and TRBJ1-2; D not certain. Between the trimmed V and J ends, which lost 2 bases and 0 bases, there was a span of 5 bases. Germline V gene sequence: CDR1 SGHRS, CDR2 YFSETQ. This CDR3 contains 13 residues. The CDR3 reads CASSFGTNYGYTF. In DNA, the CDR3 is TGCGCCAGCAGCTTTGGAACTAACTATGGCTACACCTTC.

This clonotype was detected a few times. The gene calls are TRBV5-6 and TRBJ2-2, with 11 bases lining up with TRBD2. The CDR3 totals 17 residues. Per the germline V gene, CDR1 is SGHDT and CDR2 is YYEEEE. The trim removed 5 bases at V and 7 bases at J, leaving 13 bases unmatched. The DNA of the CDR3 is TGTGCCAGCAGGAAGACTAGCGGGGTACGCTGGAGCGGGGAGCTGTTTTTT. Its translation is CASRKTSGVRWSGELFF.

This clonotype was found a few times. The chain joins TRBV6-2 or TRBV6-3 to TRBJ1-5, with a weak D call TRBD1 (6 bases). V shed 1 base and J shed 8 bases, with 12 bases lying between them. The CDR3 length is 14 residues. Germline CDR1 and CDR2: MNHEY and SVGEGT. This chain's CDR3 is CASSYFGGLEPQHF. DNA for the CDR3: TGTGCCAGCAGTTACTTTGGGGGCTTGGAGCCCCAGCATTTT.

J is TRBJ1-3 and V is TRBV11-2, with D possibly being TRBD1 (5 bases). CDR3 size: 13 residues. In germline, CDR1 is SGHAT, CDR2 FQNNGV. Trimming stripped 8 bases from V and 3 bases from J, with 11 bases between. The CDR3 loop reads CASEAGNGNTIYF. The CDR3 DNA is TGTGCCAGCGAGGCAGGGAATGGAAACACCATATATTTT.

In this sample, this clonotype turned up a few times. V usage is TRBV12-3 or TRBV12-4 and J usage is TRBJ1-1, with TRBD1 as a possible D gene (5 bases). The V end lost 6 bases, the J end lost 4 bases, and 15 bases lay between the germline ends. This CDR3 is built from 14 residues. The CDR3 loop is CASSQSPGGTEAFF. The CDR3 DNA reads TGTGCCAGCAGCCAATCTCCGGGGGGCACTGAAGCTTTCTTT.

This clonotype turned up a few times. This chain joins TRBV13 and TRBJ2-7; 8 bases map to TRBD2. The CDR3 extends over 14 amino acids. Germline lookup yields CDR1 PRHDT and CDR2 FYEKMQ (reference sequence). V shed 3 bases, J shed 4 bases, and the junction held 5 bases outside the gene matches. Written as DNA, the CDR3 is TGTGCCAGCAGCTTTAGCGGGGCCTATTACGAGCAGTACTTC. It is translated as CASSFSGAYYEQYF.

J is TRBJ2-7 and V is TRBV10-3, with a possible D match to TRBD2 (5 bases). The ends were cut back, 6 bases at V and 2 bases at J, with 17 bases in the middle. The germline V gene has CDR1 ENHRY and CDR2 SYGVKD. The CDR3 totals 15 residues. DNA for the CDR3: TGTGCCATCAGCAGAGTCGTTGAGGGAACCTACGAGCAGTACTTC. This codes for CAISRVVEGTYEQYF.

This clonotype was counted between two and nine times. CDR3: CASSPRTATNEKLFF. CDR3 bases: TGTGCCAGCTCACCCCGGACAGCAACTAATGAAAAACTGTTTTTT. V is TRBV18 and J is TRBJ1-4; D possibly corresponds to TRBD1 (6 bases). V dropped 3 bases and J dropped 0 bases, with 8 bases sitting between them. Germline CDR1 is KGHSH and CDR2 is LQKENI. The CDR3 extends over 15 amino acids.

The chain combines TRBV12-3 or TRBV12-4 with TRBJ2-1; 8 bases align to TRBD2. The V and J ends lost 3 bases and 6 bases, in that order; junction bases with no gene match: 10. This CDR3 contains 16 residues. The CDR3 DNA reads as TGTGCCAGCAGTTTTTATCGGGAGGGAATAGCCAATGAGCAGTTCTTC. Amino acid sequence: CASSFYREGIANEQFF.

This chain uses TRBV25-1 with TRBJ1-3, with D unclear. V was trimmed by 6 bases and J by 8 bases, leaving 11 bases between them. The CDR3 runs 12 residues. Germline V lookup: CDR1 MGHDK, CDR2 SYGVNS. The CDR3 DNA reads TGTGCCAGCAGCCCCGGGTTTGACACCATATATTTT. Translated: CASSPGFDTIYF.

The count of this clonotype is one. The chain couples TRBV15 to TRBJ1-1; unclear D gene. The V and J ends lost 0 bases and 1 base respectively, with 3 bases between them. The length of the CDR3 is 13 residues. CDR1 is LNHNV and CDR2 is YYDKDF in the germline V gene (reference sequence). CDR3 sequence: CATSRDKNTEAFF. The CDR3 DNA reads as TGTGCCACCAGCAGAGATAAGAACACTGAAGCTTTCTTT.

This clonotype was seen a few times. The V and J genes are TRBV28 and TRBJ2-1; tentative D call: TRBD1 (5 bases). The CDR3 has 13 residues. The V gene's germline CDR1 is MDHEN and CDR2 SYDVKM. Trimming cost V 4 bases and J 6 bases, with 10 bases left between them. The CDR3 region is CASSWTQGNEQFF. In DNA, the CDR3 is TGTGCCAGCAGTTGGACCCAGGGCAATGAGCAGTTCTTC.

This chain uses TRBV12-3 or TRBV12-4 with TRBJ2-3; D is undetermined. This CDR3 region has 16 residues. V lost 5 bases, J lost 0 bases, and 15 bases lay in between. The chain's CDR3 is CASSGVTSPSTDTQYF. The CDR3 DNA reads as TGTGCCAGCAGTGGGGTGACGAGCCCTAGCACAGATACGCAGTATTTT.

This clonotype was detected a few times. The CDR3 nucleotides are TGTGCCAGCAGTTACTCGCAACCCGAACAGGGGGCTTATGGCTACACCTTC. This sequence encodes CASSYSQPEQGAYGYTF. This chain uses TRBV6-6 with TRBJ1-2, with TRBD1 matching over 9 bases. The V gene end was trimmed by 0 bases and the J gene end by 5 bases; junction bases not matched to a gene: 10. The germline V gene encodes CDR1 MNHNY and CDR2 SVGAGI (reference sequence). There are 17 residues in the CDR3.